This T cell receptor (beta chain) was documented in a study of T-cell reconstitution after alpha-beta-depleted transplantation in children. Study-wide points: By one year post-transplant, T-cell counts and diversity largely arose from T cells that were newly produced. The origin of alpha-beta T cells about two months after transplant was reportedly several hundred expanded graft clones. Surviving recipient T cells and thymic progenitors underlay high day-60 TCRbeta diversity in some patients.

Unique molecular identifiers were used in preparing the TCRbeta library. TCRdb ran MiXCR on the PCR reads and lists one entry per CDR3 protein. The sample yields around 200,000 distinct CDR3 sequences, under 13% seen once. The CDR3 covers 16 residues. V dropped 5 bases and J dropped 1 base, with 17 bases sitting between them. This clonotype has at least ten counts. Its antigen is not identified. Here the sequenced sample was PBMCs, taken before TCRalphabeta/CD19-depleted stem cell transplant. The clonotype originates from a child under two years old with acute myeloid leukemia, due to receive a stem cell transplant. V usage is TRBV12-3 or TRBV12-4 and J usage is TRBJ2-5; weak D call: TRBD2 (6 bases). CDR3 nucleotides: TGTGCCAGCAGTCTCGCCCCGGGACTCATCCAAGAGACCCAGTACTTC. Protein sequence: CASSLAPGLIQETQYF.